The rows below give T cell receptor beta chains drawn from one sample of a study of blood T cell repertoires in COVID-19. This table comes from immunoSEQ multiplex PCR, and its TCRdb copy is limited to in-frame clones, with some not included. In the table there are tens of thousands of clones, 78% of which are singletons. The sample comprised peripheral blood. The source of these receptors is a human donor in a cohort sampled during active COVID-19. The CDR3 runs from the conserved cysteine through the conserved F or W. The order of the fields is J gene, CDR3 length, D gene, V gene, clone size, CDR3 protein, CDR3 DNA. D genes are given only for firm matches. Size is stated for part of the rows, as once, few or many counts, or as a class when the clone is expanded.

J: TRBJ1-1; length: 16; D: -; V: TRBV7-9; size: -; CDR3: CASSPNPGQKNTEAFF; DNA: TGTGCCAGCAGCCCTAACCCAGGACAGAAGAACACTGAAGCTTTCTTT
J: TRBJ2-5; length: 12; D: TRBD2; V: TRBV6-1; size: -; CDR3: CASSELPGLEYF; DNA: TGTGCCAGCAGTGAGTTACCGGGACTAGAGTACTTC
J: TRBJ1-1; length: 13; D: -; V: TRBV5-1; size: -; CDR3: CASSLAGWTEAFF; DNA: TGCGCCAGCAGCTTGGCCGGTTGGACTGAAGCTTTCTTT
J: TRBJ2-3; length: 15; D: -; V: TRBV5-1; size: -; CDR3: CASGKHSLRGNTQYF; DNA: TGCGCCAGCGGAAAACATTCCCTCCGGGGGAATACGCAGTATTTT
J: TRBJ1-1; length: 13; D: TRBD1; V: TRBV6-5; size: -; CDR3: CASRVGTGGEAFF; DNA: TGTGCCAGCAGAGTAGGGACAGGGGGCGAAGCTTTCTTT
J: TRBJ2-3; length: 16; D: TRBD1; V: TRBV2; size: -; CDR3: CASSPTGGPSTDTQYF; DNA: TGTGCCAGCAGCCCTACAGGGGGACCTAGCACAGATACGCAGTATTTT
J: TRBJ2-4; length: 17; D: TRBD2; V: TRBV19; size: -; CDR3: CASSSGLAGGLENIQYF; DNA: TGTGCCAGTAGTTCGGGACTAGCGGGGGGATTGGAAAACATTCAGTACTTC
J: TRBJ2-5; length: 13; D: TRBD1; V: TRBV29-1; size: -; CDR3: CSVERGRQETQYF; DNA: TGCAGCGTTGAAAGGGGGCGTCAAGAGACCCAGTACTTC
J: TRBJ2-5; length: 15; D: TRBD1; V: TRBV3-1/TRBV3-2; size: -; CDR3: CASSGPGQDGLTQYF; DNA: TGTGCCAGCAGCGGTCCGGGACAGGACGGTCTGACCCAGTACTTC
J: TRBJ1-1; length: 14; D: -; V: TRBV13; size: -; CDR3: CASSSLRRNTEAFF; DNA: TGTGCCAGCAGCTCCTTGAGGAGGAACACTGAAGCTTTCTTT
J: TRBJ1-2; length: 14; D: -; V: TRBV5-1; size: -; CDR3: CASSLVAGGDGYTF; DNA: TGCGCCAGCAGCTTGGTGGCAGGAGGAGATGGCTACACCTTC
J: TRBJ2-7; length: 12; D: -; V: TRBV5-1; size: -; CDR3: CASSLNSYEQYF; DNA: TGCGCCAGCAGCTTGAACAGCTACGAGCAGTACTTC
J: TRBJ2-5; length: 13; D: -; V: TRBV5-1; size: -; CDR3: CASSPLNQETQYF; DNA: TGCGCCAGCAGCCCCCTTAACCAAGAGACCCAGTACTTC
J: TRBJ2-3; length: 15; D: TRBD1; V: TRBV5-5; size: -; CDR3: CASSGSDREADTQYF; DNA: TGTGCCAGCAGCGGATCGGACAGGGAGGCAGATACGCAGTATTTT
J: TRBJ1-1; length: 14; D: -; V: TRBV28; size: few; CDR3: CASTKTGMNTEAFF; DNA: TGTGCCAGCACCAAAACAGGGATGAACACTGAAGCTTTCTTT
J: TRBJ2-3; length: 15; D: -; V: TRBV7-2; size: -; CDR3: CASSLAGPSTDTQYF; DNA: TGTGCCAGCAGCTTAGCGGGGCCTAGCACAGATACGCAGTATTTT
J: TRBJ1-2; length: 14; D: TRBD1; V: TRBV28; size: -; CDR3: CASRLTGQHYGYTF; DNA: TGTGCCAGCAGACTGACAGGGCAACACTATGGCTACACCTTC
J: TRBJ2-7; length: 16; D: TRBD2; V: TRBV5-1; size: -; CDR3: CASSPGVAGGYYEQYF; DNA: TGCGCCAGCAGCCCCGGGGTAGCGGGAGGGTACTACGAGCAGTACTTC
J: TRBJ2-1; length: 13; D: -; V: TRBV21-1; size: few; CDR3: CASTRTAYNEQFF; DNA: TGTGCCAGCACTAGGACAGCCTACAATGAGCAGTTCTTC
J: TRBJ1-6; length: 14; D: -; V: TRBV7-9; size: few; CDR3: CASSLEQSNSPLHF; DNA: TGTGCCAGCAGCTTAGAACAGTCCAATTCACCCCTCCACTTT
J: TRBJ2-5; length: 14; D: -; V: TRBV27; size: medium-sized; CDR3: CASSLLTQQETQYF; DNA: TGTGCCAGCAGTTTATTAACACAACAAGAGACCCAGTACTTC